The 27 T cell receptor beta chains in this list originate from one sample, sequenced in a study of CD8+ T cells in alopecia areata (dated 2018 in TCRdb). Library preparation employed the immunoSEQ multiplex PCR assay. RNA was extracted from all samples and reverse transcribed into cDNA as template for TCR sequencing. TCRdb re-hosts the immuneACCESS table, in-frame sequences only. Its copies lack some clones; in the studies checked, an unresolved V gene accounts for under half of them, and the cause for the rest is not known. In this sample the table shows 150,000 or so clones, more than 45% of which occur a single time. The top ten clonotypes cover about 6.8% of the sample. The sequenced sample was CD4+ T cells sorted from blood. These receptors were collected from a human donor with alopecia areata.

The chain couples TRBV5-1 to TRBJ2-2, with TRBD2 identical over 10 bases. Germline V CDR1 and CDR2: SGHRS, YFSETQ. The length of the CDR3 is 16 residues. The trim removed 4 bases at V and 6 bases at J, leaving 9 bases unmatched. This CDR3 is CASSRAASGRSGELFF. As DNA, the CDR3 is TGCGCCAGCAGCCGGGCGGCTAGCGGGAGATCCGGGGAGCTGTTTTTT.

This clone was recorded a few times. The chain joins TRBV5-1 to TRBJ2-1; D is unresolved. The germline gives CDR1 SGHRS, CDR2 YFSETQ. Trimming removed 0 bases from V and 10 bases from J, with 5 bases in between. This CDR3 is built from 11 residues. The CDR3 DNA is TGCGCCAGCAGCTTGGCTTCCGAGCAGTTCTTC. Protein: CASSLASEQFF.

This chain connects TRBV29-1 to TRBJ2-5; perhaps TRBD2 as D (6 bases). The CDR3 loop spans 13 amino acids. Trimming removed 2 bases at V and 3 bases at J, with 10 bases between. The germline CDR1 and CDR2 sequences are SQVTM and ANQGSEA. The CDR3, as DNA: TGCAGCGTTGAACTAGCGCCTAAAGAGACCCAGTACTTC. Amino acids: CSVELAPKETQYF. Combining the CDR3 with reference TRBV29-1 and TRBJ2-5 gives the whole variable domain SAVISQKPSRDICQRGTSLTIQCQVDSQVTMMFWYRQQPGQSLTLIATANQGSEATYESGFVIDKFPISRPNLTFSTLTVSNMSPEDSSIYLCSVELAPKETQYFGPGTRLLVL.

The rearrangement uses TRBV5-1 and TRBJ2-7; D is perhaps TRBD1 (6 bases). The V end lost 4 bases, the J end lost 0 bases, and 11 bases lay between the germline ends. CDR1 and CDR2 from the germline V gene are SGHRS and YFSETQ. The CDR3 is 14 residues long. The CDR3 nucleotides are TGCGCCAGCAGCCCGGACAGCCTCTCCTACGAGCAGTACTTC. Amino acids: CASSPDSLSYEQYF.

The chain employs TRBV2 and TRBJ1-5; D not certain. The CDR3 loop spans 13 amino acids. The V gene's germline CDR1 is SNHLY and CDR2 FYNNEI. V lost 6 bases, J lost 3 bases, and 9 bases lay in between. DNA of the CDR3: TGTGCCAGCAGAAGTAATCCCAATCAGCCCCAGCATTTT. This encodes CASRSNPNQPQHF.

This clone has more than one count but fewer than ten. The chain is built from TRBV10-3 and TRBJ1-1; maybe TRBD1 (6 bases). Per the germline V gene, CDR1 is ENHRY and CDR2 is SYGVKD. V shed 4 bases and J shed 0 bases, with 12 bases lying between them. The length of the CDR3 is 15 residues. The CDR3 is CAISGTVELNTEAFF. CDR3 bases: TGTGCCATCAGTGGGACAGTCGAATTGAACACTGAAGCTTTCTTT.

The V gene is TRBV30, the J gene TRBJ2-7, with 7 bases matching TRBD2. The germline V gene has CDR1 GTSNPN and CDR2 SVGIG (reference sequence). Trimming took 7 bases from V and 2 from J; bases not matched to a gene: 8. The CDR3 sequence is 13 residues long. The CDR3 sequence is CASLRRETYEQYF. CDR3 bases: TGTGCCTCCCTTCGGCGGGAGACCTACGAGCAGTACTTC.

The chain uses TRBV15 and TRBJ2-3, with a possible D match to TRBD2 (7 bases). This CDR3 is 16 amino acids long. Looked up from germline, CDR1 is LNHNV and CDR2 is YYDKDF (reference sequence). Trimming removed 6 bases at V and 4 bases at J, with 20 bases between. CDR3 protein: CATRNPGGLTPDTQYF. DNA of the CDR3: TGTGCCACCAGAAATCCGGGGGGCCTCACACCAGATACGCAGTATTTT.

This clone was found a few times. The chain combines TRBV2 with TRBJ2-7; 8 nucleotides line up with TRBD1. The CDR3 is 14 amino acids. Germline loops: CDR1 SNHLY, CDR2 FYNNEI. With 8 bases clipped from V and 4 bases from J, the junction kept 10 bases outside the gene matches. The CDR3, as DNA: TGTGCCAGCTTACAGGACAGGGATTCGTACGAGCAGTACTTC. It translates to CASLQDRDSYEQYF. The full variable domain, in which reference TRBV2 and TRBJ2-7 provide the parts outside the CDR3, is EPEVTQTPSHQVTQMGQEVILRCVPISNHLYFYWYRQILGQKVEFLVSFYNNEISEKSEIFDDQFSVERPDGSNFTLKIRSTKLEDSAMYFCASLQDRDSYEQYFGPGTRLTVT.

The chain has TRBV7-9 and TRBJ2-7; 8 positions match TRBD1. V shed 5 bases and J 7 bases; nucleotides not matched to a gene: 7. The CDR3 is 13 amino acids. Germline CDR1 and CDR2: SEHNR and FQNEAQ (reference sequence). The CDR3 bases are TGTGCCAGCAGCCTGGGGACAGGTGGTGAGCAGTACTTC. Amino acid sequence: CASSLGTGGEQYF.

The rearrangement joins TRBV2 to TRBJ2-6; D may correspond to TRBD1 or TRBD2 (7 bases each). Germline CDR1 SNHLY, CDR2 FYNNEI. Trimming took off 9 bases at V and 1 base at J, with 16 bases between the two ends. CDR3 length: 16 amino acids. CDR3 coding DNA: TGTGCCAGGGCTGACAGGGAGGGATCTGGGGCCAACGTCCTGACTTTC. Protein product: CARADREGSGANVLTF.

The CDR3: CASSVAPDTEAFF. The CDR3, as DNA: TGTGCCAGCAGCGTCGCCCCCGACACTGAAGCTTTCTTT. The V call is TRBV9, the J call TRBJ1-1, with no clear D. The CDR3 is 13 residues long. Trimming stripped 2 bases from V and 3 bases from J, with 8 bases between. CDR1 SGDLS and CDR2 YYNGEE come from the germline V gene.

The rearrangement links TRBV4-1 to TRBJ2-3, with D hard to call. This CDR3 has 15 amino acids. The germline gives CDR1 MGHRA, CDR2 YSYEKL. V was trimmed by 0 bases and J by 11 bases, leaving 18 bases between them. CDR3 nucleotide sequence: TGCGCCAGCAGCCAAGAAGACGAGGCCCCCTCACAGCAGTATTTT. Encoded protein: CASSQEDEAPSQQYF.

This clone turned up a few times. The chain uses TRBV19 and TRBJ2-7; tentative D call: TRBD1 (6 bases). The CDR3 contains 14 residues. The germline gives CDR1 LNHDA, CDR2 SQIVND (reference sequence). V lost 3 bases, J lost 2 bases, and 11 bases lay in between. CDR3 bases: TGTGCCAGTAGTATGGGGGCCGGGGCCTACGAGCAGTACTTC. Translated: CASSMGAGAYEQYF.

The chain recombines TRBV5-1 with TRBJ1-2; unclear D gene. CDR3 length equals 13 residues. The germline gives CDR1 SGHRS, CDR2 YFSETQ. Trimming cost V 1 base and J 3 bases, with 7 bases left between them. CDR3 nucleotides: TGCGCCAGCAGCTTGAAGGGTGACTATGGCTACACCTTC. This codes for CASSLKGDYGYTF.

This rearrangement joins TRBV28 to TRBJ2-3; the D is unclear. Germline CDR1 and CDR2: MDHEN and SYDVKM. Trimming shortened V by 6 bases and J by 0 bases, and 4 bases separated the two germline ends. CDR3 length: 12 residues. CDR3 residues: CASSLSTDTQYF. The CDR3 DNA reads TGTGCCAGCAGCCTCAGCACAGATACGCAGTATTTT.

CDR3 sequence: CASSYSLGTEAFF. For the CDR3, the DNA is TGTGCCAGCAGTTATAGTTTAGGCACTGAAGCTTTCTTT. This chain joins TRBV6-5 and TRBJ1-1; D gene unclear. Germline V gives CDR1 MNHEY, CDR2 SVGAGI. The V end lost 3 bases, the J end lost 4 bases, and 9 bases lay between the germline ends. The CDR3 sequence is 13 residues long.

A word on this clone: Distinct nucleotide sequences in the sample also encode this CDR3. Here the CDR3 reads CASSLQETQYF. The CDR3 bases are TGCGCCAGCAGCCTGCAAGAGACCCAGTACTTC. The chain combines TRBV5-1 with TRBJ2-5, with D unclear. Germline CDR1 SGHRS, CDR2 YFSETQ. The length of the CDR3 is 11 residues. With 4 bases removed from V and 2 bases from J, the gap between germline ends came to 3 bases.

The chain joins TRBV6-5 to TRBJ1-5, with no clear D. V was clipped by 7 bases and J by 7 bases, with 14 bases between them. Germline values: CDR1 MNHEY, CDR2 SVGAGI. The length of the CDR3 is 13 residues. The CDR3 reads CASTPGVGQPQHF. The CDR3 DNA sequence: TGTGCCAGCACCCCTGGGGTGGGACAGCCCCAGCATTTT.

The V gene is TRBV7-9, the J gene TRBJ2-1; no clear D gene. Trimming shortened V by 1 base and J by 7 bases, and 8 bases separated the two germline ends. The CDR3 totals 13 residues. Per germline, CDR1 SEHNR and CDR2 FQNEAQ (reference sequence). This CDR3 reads CASSLVLRNEQFF. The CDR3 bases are TGTGCCAGCAGCTTAGTTTTACGTAATGAGCAGTTCTTC.

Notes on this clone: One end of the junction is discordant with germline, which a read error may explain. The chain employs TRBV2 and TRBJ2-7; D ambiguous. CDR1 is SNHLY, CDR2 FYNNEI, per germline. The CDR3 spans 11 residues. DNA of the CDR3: TGTGCCAGTGGATCGTCCTCCGAGCAGTACTTC. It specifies CASGSSSEQYF. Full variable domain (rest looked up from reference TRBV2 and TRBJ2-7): EPEVTQTPSHQVTQMGQEVILRCVPISNHLYFYWYRQILGQKVEFLVSFYNNEISEKSEIFDDQFSVERPDGSNFTLKIRSTKLEDSAMYFCASGSSSEQYFGPGTRLTVT.

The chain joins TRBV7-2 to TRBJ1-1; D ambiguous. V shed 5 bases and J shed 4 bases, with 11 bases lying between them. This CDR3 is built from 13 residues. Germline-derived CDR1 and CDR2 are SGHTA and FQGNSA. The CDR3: CASSLDQVTEAFF. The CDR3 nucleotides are TGTGCCAGCAGCCTCGACCAGGTCACTGAAGCTTTCTTT.

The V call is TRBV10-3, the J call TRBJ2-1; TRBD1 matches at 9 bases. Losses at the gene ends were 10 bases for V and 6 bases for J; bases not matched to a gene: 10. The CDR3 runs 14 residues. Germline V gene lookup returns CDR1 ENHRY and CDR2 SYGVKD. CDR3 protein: CATRGQGILNEQFF. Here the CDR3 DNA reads TGTGCCACGCGAGGACAGGGGATACTCAATGAGCAGTTCTTC.

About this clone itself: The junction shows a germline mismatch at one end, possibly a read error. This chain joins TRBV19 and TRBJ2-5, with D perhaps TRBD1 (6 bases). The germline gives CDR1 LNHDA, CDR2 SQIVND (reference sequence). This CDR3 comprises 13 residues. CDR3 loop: CASSIKVSGTLHF. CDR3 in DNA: TGTGCCAGTAGTATTAAGGTCTCCGGGACACTCCACTTC.

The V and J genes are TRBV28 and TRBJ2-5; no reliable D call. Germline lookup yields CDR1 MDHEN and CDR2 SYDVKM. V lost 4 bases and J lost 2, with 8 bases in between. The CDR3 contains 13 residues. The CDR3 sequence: CASSWSAQETQYF. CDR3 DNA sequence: TGTGCCAGCAGTTGGTCAGCTCAAGAGACCCAGTACTTC.

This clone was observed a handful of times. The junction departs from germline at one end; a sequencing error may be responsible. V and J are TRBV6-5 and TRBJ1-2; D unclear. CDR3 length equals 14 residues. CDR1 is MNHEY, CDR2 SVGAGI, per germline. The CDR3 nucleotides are TGTGCCAGCAGTGCGGGGTTCGACTTCCCGACCTTCAACTTC. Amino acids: CASSAGFDFPTFNF.

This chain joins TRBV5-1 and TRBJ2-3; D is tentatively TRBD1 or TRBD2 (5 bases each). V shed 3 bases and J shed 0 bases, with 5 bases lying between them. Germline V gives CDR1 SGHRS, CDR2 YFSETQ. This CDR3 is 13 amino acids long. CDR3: CASSWGSTDTQYF. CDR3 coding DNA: TGCGCCAGCAGCTGGGGGAGCACAGATACGCAGTATTTT.